This TCR beta chain was sequenced in a study of blood T cell repertoires in COVID-19. Germline-derived CDR1 and CDR2 are KGHSH and LQKENI. With 4 bases removed from V and 4 bases from J, the gap between germline ends came to 5 bases. This CDR3 region has 12 residues. Data came from immunoSEQ multiplex PCR; TCRdb stores just in-frame clones and leaves some out. The data show approximately 210,000 clones, around 80% seen once. The chain recombines TRBV18 with TRBJ1-5, with a tentative D call TRBD1 (5 bases). This TCR was recovered from a woman of 80 years or more with COVID-19, enrolled during active disease. Sample: peripheral blood. Written as DNA, the CDR3 is TGTGCCAGCTCACAGGGGAATCAGCCCCAGCATTTT. Its translation: CASSQGNQPQHF.